The 27 T cell receptor beta chains reported below all come from one sample, sequenced in a study. Tregs were sorted as CD4+CD25+CD127-/low cells. Each CDR3 protein gets one entry after TCRdb re-called the 5' RACE reads with MiXCR. The sample lists 35,000 to 50,000 distinct CDR3 sequences; about 20% were seen once. Material for sequencing was Tregs sorted from blood. The source of these receptors is a female donor with breast cancer.

The chain combines TRBV3-1 with TRBJ1-2; a possible D gene is TRBD1 (5 bases). This CDR3 is built from 14 residues. Germline V gene data show CDR1 as LGHDT and CDR2 as YNNKEL (reference sequence). V lost 5 bases to trimming and J lost 6 bases, with 16 bases between them. The CDR3 DNA follows: TGTGCCAGCAGCTTAGGAAGGGGAGTTGATGGCTACACCTTC. Translating it yields CASSLGRGVDGYTF.

On this clonotype: This could be a read error, since a much larger clone is one nucleotide away. CDR3 amino acids: CASSSVTGNQPQQF. The CDR3 nucleotides are TGTGCCAGCAGTTCGGTGACGGGAAATCAGCCCCAGCAGTTT. V and J are TRBV28 and TRBJ1-5, with D unresolved. The CDR3 extends over 14 amino acids. The germline gives CDR1 MDHEN, CDR2 SYDVKM.

In its sample, this clonotype was seen many times. The junction shows a germline mismatch at one end, possibly a read error. The chain couples TRBV7-2 to TRBJ2-1; 10 bases fit TRBD2. The CDR3 runs to 13 residues. CDR1 and CDR2 (germline): SGHTA, FQGNSA. The CDR3 protein is CASSLRRLAGEIF. The CDR3 DNA follows: TGTGCCAGCAGCTTACGTCGTCTAGCGGGAGAGATCTTC.

Ten or more counts support this clonotype. The chain recombines TRBV4-1 with TRBJ2-1; the D gene could be TRBD1 or TRBD2 (5 bases each). This CDR3 region has 14 residues. Trimming left V 2 bases short and J 10 bases short, with 15 bases between. Germline values: CDR1 MGHRA, CDR2 YSYEKL. CDR3 loop: CASSQPGPPAEQFF. Here the CDR3 DNA reads TGCGCCAGCAGCCAACCGGGACCGCCGGCGGAGCAGTTCTTC.

Ten or more counts support this clonotype. The CDR3 is CASSQTGVENTEAFF. CDR3 bases: TGCGCCAGCAGCCAAACAGGGGTGGAGAACACTGAAGCTTTCTTT. The V gene is TRBV5-1, the J gene TRBJ1-1; 7 nucleotides agree with TRBD1. The trim removed 4 bases at V and 1 base at J, leaving 7 bases unmatched. Germline V gives CDR1 SGHRS, CDR2 YFSETQ. CDR3 length equals 15 residues.

About this clonotype: It may be a read error: a sequence one base away is much more abundant. The chain couples TRBV6-5 to TRBJ2-2; D is perhaps TRBD2 (6 bases). This CDR3 contains 12 residues. Germline lookup yields CDR1 MNHEY and CDR2 SVGAGI. CDR3 loop: CASSAGTGELLF. CDR3 DNA: TGTGCCAGCAGTGCGGGGACCGGGGAGCTGCTTTTT.

This clonotype turned up a few times. The chain carries TRBV7-9 and TRBJ1-4, with unresolved D. This CDR3 comprises 14 residues. V lost 3 bases to trimming and J lost 4 bases, with 9 bases between them. CDR1 SEHNR and CDR2 FQNEAQ come from the germline V gene (reference sequence). The CDR3 region has the DNA TGTGCCAGCAGCTTCGGCGGGTTTAATGAAAAACTGTTTTTT. It translates to CASSFGGFNEKLFF.

About this clonotype itself: A much larger clone sits a single nucleotide away, making a read error possible. This chain joins TRBV28 and TRBJ1-2; 9 bases line up with TRBD1. J gave up 5 bases and V 6 bases, and 7 bases lay outside the gene matches. Germline values: CDR1 MDHEN, CDR2 SYDVKM. This CDR3 comprises 14 residues. CDR3 in amino acids: CASSPGTGIYGYTF. DNA for the CDR3: TGTGCCAGCAGCCCCGGGACAGGGATTTATGGCTACACCTTC.

Regarding this clonotype: A single base separates this from a much larger clone, so it may be a read error. This rearrangement joins TRBV4-1 to TRBJ2-5; D tentatively reads TRBD1 or TRBD2 (5 bases each). Deletions cut 1 base from V and 5 bases from J, with 11 bases between. The CDR3 is made up of 14 amino acids. Germline loops: CDR1 MGHRA, CDR2 YSYEKL. CDR3 sequence reads: CASSQVGREETQYF. The CDR3 nucleotides read TGCGCCAGCAGCCAAGTCGGCAGGGAGGAGACCCAGTACTTC.

Concerning this clonotype itself: A much larger clone differs from this one at a single base, so this may be a read error. Without the conserved terminal phenylalanine or tryptophan, this CDR3 likely stems from a read error. This chain joins TRBV9 and TRBJ2-1, with TRBD2 identical over 14 bases. The germline V gene encodes CDR1 SGDLS and CDR2 YYNGEE. There are 15 residues in the CDR3. V lost 7 bases and J lost 8; bases outside the gene matches: 8. CDR3 protein: CASASGTSGSHEQFC. Written as DNA, the CDR3 is TGTGCCAGCGCCTCCGGGACTAGCGGGAGTCATGAGCAGTTCTGC.

This clonotype showed up just a few times. This chain connects TRBV12-3 or TRBV12-4 to TRBJ2-7; D ambiguous. The CDR3 has 13 amino acids. Trimming took off 3 bases at V and 3 bases at J, with 9 bases between the two ends. DNA for the CDR3: TGTGCCAGCAGTTTCTCTTCCAGCTACGAGCAGTACTTC. Its translation: CASSFSSSYEQYF.

With regard to this clonotype: This may stem from a read error, because a much larger clone lies one nucleotide away. The rearrangement joins TRBV30 to TRBJ1-2; D is uncertain. The CDR3 is 12 amino acids. V was cut by 3 bases and J by 1 base, with 6 bases left in between. Germline V gene lookup returns CDR1 GTSNPN and CDR2 SVGIG (reference sequence). CDR3 nucleotide sequence: TGTGCCTGGAGGGGCGGTAACTATGGCTACACCTTC. The encoded protein is CAWRGGNYGYTF.

This clonotype came up many times. The rearrangement uses TRBV10-3 and TRBJ1-2; D possibly corresponds to TRBD1 (6 bases). V gave up 2 bases and J gave up 5 bases, with 15 bases separating them. The length of the CDR3 is 15 residues. The germline gives CDR1 ENHRY, CDR2 SYGVKD. In DNA, the CDR3 is TGTGCCATCAGTGAGGAGGGCCTGGGGGCGTATGGCTACACCTTC. Encoded protein: CAISEEGLGAYGYTF.

This clonotype showed up just a few times. The rearrangement joins TRBV7-8 to TRBJ1-5; unclear D gene. The CDR3 is 15 amino acids. V was clipped by 5 bases and J by 3 bases, with 14 bases between them. Germline V gene lookup returns CDR1 SGHVS and CDR2 FQNEAQ. The chain's CDR3 is CASSPSSGPNQPQHF. CDR3 nucleotide sequence: TGTGCCAGCAGCCCTTCTAGTGGACCCAATCAGCCCCAGCATTTT.

This clonotype was observed a few times. The J gene is TRBJ2-7, the V gene TRBV7-9; no definite D call. Per the germline V gene, CDR1 is SEHNR and CDR2 is FQNEAQ (reference sequence). The CDR3 runs 12 residues. Trimming pared 3 bases from V and 4 bases from J, leaving 7 bases between. The CDR3 protein is CASSFDSYEQYF. The CDR3 nucleotides read TGTGCCAGCAGCTTCGACTCTTACGAGCAGTACTTC.

This clonotype was counted between two and nine times. The J gene is TRBJ2-1, the V gene TRBV13, with 9 bases lining up with TRBD1. The CDR3 is 15 amino acids. The V gene's germline CDR1 is PRHDT and CDR2 FYEKMQ (reference sequence). V was clipped by 5 bases and J by 3 bases; unmatched bases: 5. CDR3 sequence reads: CASSRPTGGYNEQFF. The CDR3 nucleotides read TGTGCCAGCAGCAGACCGACAGGGGGCTACAATGAGCAGTTCTTC.

This clonotype was recorded at least ten times. The chain is built from TRBV6-5 and TRBJ2-7; 11 nucleotides align to TRBD1. V shed 5 bases and J 4 bases; nucleotides not matched to a gene: 4. Germline CDR1 reads MNHEY; CDR2 reads SVGAGI. The CDR3 contains 14 residues. The CDR3 here is CASSSRDRGYEQYF. CDR3 DNA sequence: TGTGCCAGCAGTAGCCGGGACAGGGGGTACGAGCAGTACTTC.

This clonotype has more than one count but fewer than ten. This rearrangement joins TRBV6-2 or TRBV6-3 to TRBJ2-3; D remains unclear. V lost 5 bases to trimming and J lost 4 bases, with 13 bases between them. Per the germline V gene, CDR1 is MNHEY and CDR2 is SVGEGT. This CDR3 has 14 amino acids. CDR3 region: CASSRVALPDTQYF. In DNA, the CDR3 is TGTGCCAGCAGTCGTGTGGCGCTCCCAGATACGCAGTATTTT.

This rearrangement joins TRBV2 to TRBJ2-5, with a possible D match to TRBD2 (6 bases). The CDR3 covers 13 residues. V was clipped by 8 bases and J by 9 bases, with 19 bases between them. Germline V gene sequence: CDR1 SNHLY, CDR2 FYNNEI. The CDR3 is CASRSGFGGAQYF. Written as DNA, the CDR3 is TGTGCCAGCCGATCCGGGTTTGGAGGGGCCCAGTACTTC.

The chain couples TRBV19 to TRBJ2-1; D possibly corresponds to TRBD1 (5 bases). The CDR3 runs 13 residues. Germline V CDR1 and CDR2: LNHDA, SQIVND (reference sequence). Trimming stripped 4 bases from V and 5 bases from J, with 9 bases between. The CDR3 region is CASSRGLNNEQFF. CDR3 nucleotide sequence: TGTGCCAGTAGTAGGGGCCTTAACAATGAGCAGTTCTTC.

This clonotype was counted at least ten times. The chain employs TRBV7-3 and TRBJ2-3, with D unresolved. The V and J ends lost 6 bases and 6 bases respectively, with 7 bases between them. Germline V gene lookup returns CDR1 SGHTA and CDR2 FQGTGA. The CDR3 loop spans 11 amino acids. The CDR3 DNA reads TGTGCCAGCAGTTTTGGGGATACGCAGTATTTT. Its protein is CASSFGDTQYF. Full variable domain (missing parts from reference TRBV7-3 and TRBJ2-3): GAGVSQTPSNKVTEKGKYVELRCDPISGHTALYWYRQSLGQGPEFLIYFQGTGAADDSGLPNDRFFAVRPEGSVSTLKIQRTERGDSAVYLCASSFGDTQYFGPGTRLTVL.

J is TRBJ1-1 and V is TRBV12-3 or TRBV12-4; a possible D gene is TRBD1 (6 bases). The CDR3 contains 14 residues. V was shortened by 5 bases and J by 3 bases, with 13 bases between the two germline ends. For the CDR3, the DNA is TGTGCCAGCAGTACCCACAGGGATTACACTGAAGCTTTCTTT. Its protein product is CASSTHRDYTEAFF.

This clonotype was found a few times. The CDR3 protein is CASSQDRLASEQYF. CDR3 in DNA: TGTGCCAGCAGCCAAGATCGACTAGCGAGTGAGCAGTACTTC. The chain couples TRBV4-2 to TRBJ2-7; 8 bases line up with TRBD2. Losses at the gene ends were 0 bases for V and 7 bases for J; bases not matched to a gene: 5. The CDR3 length is 14 residues. CDR1 is LGHNA, CDR2 YNFKEQ, per germline.

The chain joins TRBV3-1 to TRBJ2-7; D gene uncertain. This CDR3 is built from 16 residues. Deletions cut 1 base from V and 1 base from J, with 14 bases between. CDR1 is LGHDT and CDR2 is YNNKEL in the germline V gene (reference sequence). CDR3 nucleotides: TGTGCCAGCAGCCAAGGATCCTGGCCCCGGTCCTACGAGCAGTACTTC. Translation gives CASSQGSWPRSYEQYF.

The V call is TRBV11-2, the J call TRBJ2-1; no clear D gene. Germline V CDR1 and CDR2: SGHAT, FQNNGV. V lost 1 base and J 0 bases, leaving 10 bases between the germline ends. This CDR3 comprises 16 residues. The CDR3 is CASSLGGHSSYNEQFF. In DNA form, the CDR3 reads TGTGCCAGCAGCTTAGGAGGCCACAGCTCCTACAATGAGCAGTTCTTC.

This clonotype was picked up one time. This may be a read error, as it is one base from a much larger clone. This sequence joins TRBV9 and TRBJ2-7, with D possibly TRBD2 on 7 matching bases. Trimming took off 4 bases at V and 6 bases at J, with 17 bases between the two ends. The CDR3 is 14 amino acids. Per the germline V gene, CDR1 is SGDLS and CDR2 is YYNGEE. The CDR3 DNA follows: TGTGCCAGCAGCTCCCGGGGGGCCAGTACCGAGCAGTACTTC. It codes for CASSSRGASTEQYF.

The chain links TRBV20-1 to TRBJ2-7, with D uncertain. Germline CDR1 reads DFQATT; CDR2 reads SNEGSKA (reference sequence). V lost 0 bases and J lost 0, with 12 bases in between. This CDR3 has 15 residues. CDR3 nucleotide sequence: TGCAGTGCTAGAGATGAGGACCTCGCCTCCTACGAGCAGTACTTC. It specifies CSARDEDLASYEQYF.